The present TCR beta chain was sequenced within a study of T cells in Graves' hyperthyroidism and ophthalmopathy. Points from the study as a whole: The model anticipated ophthalmopathy a median about six months pre-onset. By a 13 V-J model, ophthalmopathy was set apart from stable hyperthyroidism. Most thyroid clonotypes expanded above 0.001 were also detected in blood.

Uncontrolled infection, other autoimmune disease, pregnancy or lactation barred patients from enrollment. Amplified regions were TCR beta CDR3 sequences from RNA transcripts. The primer set for the first-round RT-PCR of the TCR CDR3 was HTBI. TCRdb redid the calling of the multiplex PCR reads with MiXCR, one entry per CDR3 protein. The sample yields more than 500,000 distinct CDR3 sequences, about 46% seen once. A few counts support this clonotype. As yet, its antigen is unknown. V shed 4 bases and J 4 bases; nucleotides not matched to a gene: 3. This CDR3 region has 13 residues. CDR1 and CDR2 from the germline V gene are SQVTM and ANQGSEA.

The receptor was isolated from an adult woman with Graves' disease, either hyperthyroidism or ophthalmopathy (not recorded which). Sequencing was done on a sample of peripheral blood or thyroid tissue (not recorded which). This sequence joins TRBV29-1 and TRBJ2-1; the match to TRBD2 covers 8 bases. In nucleotides, the CDR3 is TGCAGCGTTGCGGGGGGGCTATACAATGAGCAGTTCTTC. Encoded protein: CSVAGGLYNEQFF.